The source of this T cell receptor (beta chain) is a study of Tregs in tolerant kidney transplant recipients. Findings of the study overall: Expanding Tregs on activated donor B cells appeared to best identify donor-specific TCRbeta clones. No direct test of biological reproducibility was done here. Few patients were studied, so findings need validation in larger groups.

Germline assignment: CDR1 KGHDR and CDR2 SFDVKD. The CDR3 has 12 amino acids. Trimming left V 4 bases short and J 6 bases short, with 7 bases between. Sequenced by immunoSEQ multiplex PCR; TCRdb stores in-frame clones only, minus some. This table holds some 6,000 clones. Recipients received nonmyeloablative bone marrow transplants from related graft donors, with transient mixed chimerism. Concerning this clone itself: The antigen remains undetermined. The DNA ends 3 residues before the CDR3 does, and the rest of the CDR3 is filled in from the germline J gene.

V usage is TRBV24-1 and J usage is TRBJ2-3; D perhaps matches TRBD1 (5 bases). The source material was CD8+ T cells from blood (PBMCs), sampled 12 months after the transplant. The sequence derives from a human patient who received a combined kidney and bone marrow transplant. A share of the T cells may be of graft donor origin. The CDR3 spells CATSEGADTQYF. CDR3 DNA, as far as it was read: TGTGCCACCAGTGAAGGGGCGGATACG.